What follows are 21 T cell receptor beta chains derived from one specimen sequenced in a study of response to subunit inactivated influenza vaccine. TCRdb redid the calling of the RT-PCR reads with MiXCR, one entry per CDR3 protein. This sample has more than 550,000 distinct CDR3 sequences, with about 11% found just once. These data also featured in a second study, about T cells expressing NK-cell markers. From that study: The authors made TCR beta cDNA libraries by 5'RACE template switching. This switching added a universal primer site and UMIs.

The specimen comprised PBMCs from blood, sampled on the day of vaccination. Receptors were obtained from a man aged 50 or older who received an inactivated influenza vaccine.

This rearrangement joins TRBV20-1 to TRBJ2-5, with a possible D match to TRBD2 (7 bases). The length of the CDR3 is 14 residues. V dropped 5 bases and J dropped 13 bases, with 26 bases sitting between them. Germline V gene data show CDR1 as DFQATT and CDR2 as SNEGSKA (reference sequence). As DNA, the CDR3 is TGCAGTGCTTATCCCGTGGGGGGGGGCCGGCCCAGGTACTTC. Protein: CSAYPVGGGRPRYF.

This chain uses TRBV12-3 or TRBV12-4 with TRBJ1-4; D perhaps matches TRBD1 (5 bases). The CDR3 consists of 15 residues. V lost 1 base and J 5 bases, leaving 11 bases between the germline ends. The CDR3 nucleotides are TGTGCCAGCAGTTTAGGGGACGGGAAAAATGAAAAACTGTTTTTT. It specifies CASSLGDGKNEKLFF.

The chain links TRBV6-1 to TRBJ2-2; the match to TRBD1 covers 10 bases. This CDR3 spans 17 amino acids. V was clipped by 6 bases and J by 5 bases; unmatched bases: 12. Germline CDR1 is MNHNS and CDR2 is SASEGT. This CDR3 is CASRGLIGTGVTGELFF. The CDR3 nucleotides are TGTGCCAGCAGGGGGCTGATAGGGACAGGGGTAACCGGGGAGCTGTTTTTT.

This clonotype was seen a handful of times. This chain uses TRBV5-1 with TRBJ2-7; D is perhaps TRBD1 (6 bases). Germline CDR1 and CDR2: SGHRS and YFSETQ. Between the trimmed V and J ends, which lost 0 bases and 0 bases, there was a span of 13 bases. The CDR3 is 16 residues long. CDR3 in DNA: TGCGCCAGCAGCTTGGATTTCGGCAGGGGCTCCTACGAGCAGTACTTC. Its translation: CASSLDFGRGSYEQYF.

The J gene is TRBJ2-5, the V gene TRBV7-2; 7 nucleotides match TRBD2. The V segment lost 0 bases and the J segment 4 bases; nucleotides outside the gene matches: 8. This CDR3 has 16 residues. Germline V lookup: CDR1 SGHTA, CDR2 FQGNSA. The CDR3: CASSLAFTGGGETQYF. Here the CDR3 DNA reads TGTGCCAGCAGCTTAGCGTTTACGGGAGGAGGAGAGACCCAGTACTTC.

This chain uses TRBV27 with TRBJ2-1; D tentatively fits TRBD1 or TRBD2 (5 bases each). The V gene's germline CDR1 is MNHEY and CDR2 SMNVEV (reference sequence). There are 15 residues in the CDR3. The ends were cut back, 5 bases at V and 4 bases at J, with 15 bases in the middle. For the CDR3, the DNA is TGTGCCAGCAGTCCTTCGGGGCCTCTATACAATGAGCAGTTCTTC. The encoded protein is CASSPSGPLYNEQFF.

This clonotype has at least ten counts. This sequence joins TRBV25-1 and TRBJ2-5, with D uncertain. CDR3 size: 13 residues. V lost 6 bases to trimming and J lost 4 bases, with 12 bases between them. The germline V gene has CDR1 MGHDK and CDR2 SYGVNS. The CDR3 sequence: CASSLPASETQYF. The CDR3 DNA sequence: TGTGCCAGCAGCCTCCCCGCCTCAGAGACCCAGTACTTC.

This clonotype appeared a few times. The genes are TRBV18 and TRBJ2-5; D gene uncertain. CDR3 length: 12 amino acids. V lost 6 bases to trimming and J lost 2 bases, with 7 bases between them. Germline loops: CDR1 KGHSH, CDR2 LQKENI. In DNA form, the CDR3 reads TGTGCCAGCTCCAGGCGTCAAGAGACCCAGTACTTC. Amino acids: CASSRRQETQYF.

The J gene is TRBJ2-5, the V gene TRBV12-3 or TRBV12-4; TRBD2 might be the D (5 bases). V gave up 3 bases and J gave up 5 bases, with 13 bases separating them. The CDR3 runs to 14 residues. The CDR3 here is CASSLFRRGETQYF. The DNA of the CDR3 is TGTGCCAGCAGTTTGTTTAGGAGAGGGGAGACCCAGTACTTC.

This clonotype showed up many times. This CDR3 reads CSARDVTAHEKLFF. The CDR3 region has the DNA TGCAGTGCTAGAGATGTGACAGCCCATGAAAAACTGTTTTTT. This rearrangement joins TRBV20-1 to TRBJ1-4; tentatively, D is TRBD1 (5 bases). With 0 bases removed from V and 6 bases from J, the gap between germline ends came to 11 bases. Germline-derived CDR1 and CDR2 are DFQATT and SNEGSKA (reference sequence). CDR3 length: 14 amino acids.

The V call is TRBV4-3, the J call TRBJ1-2; D not resolved. Trimming removed 0 bases at V and 4 bases at J, with 9 bases between. CDR1 LGHNA and CDR2 YSLEER come from the germline V gene. The length of the CDR3 is 14 residues. CDR3 region: CASSQEVDVYGYTF. The CDR3 DNA follows: TGCGCCAGCAGCCAAGAGGTAGACGTCTATGGCTACACCTTC.

This clonotype was counted a few times. V gene TRBV5-1 combines with J gene TRBJ2-1; D might be TRBD1 (5 bases). Deletions cut 1 base from V and 8 bases from J, with 7 bases between. The CDR3 length is 12 residues. Germline V gene lookup returns CDR1 SGHRS and CDR2 YFSETQ. CDR3 sequence: CASSLRGYEQFF. CDR3 in DNA: TGCGCCAGCAGCTTGAGGGGTTATGAGCAGTTCTTC.

This clonotype was seen a few times. The chain carries TRBV28 and TRBJ1-4, with 8 bases matching TRBD1. The CDR3 has 16 residues. Germline trimming cut 5 bases from V and 5 bases from J; bases unmatched to any gene: 10. CDR1 is MDHEN, CDR2 SYDVKM, per germline. CDR3 sequence reads: CASSPIRDRRNEKLFF. The CDR3 region has the DNA TGTGCCAGCAGTCCAATTAGGGACAGGAGAAATGAAAAACTGTTTTTT.

The chain is built from TRBV28 and TRBJ2-7; D unresolved. V shed 3 bases and J shed 2 bases, with 11 bases lying between them. The CDR3 totals 14 residues. CDR1 is MDHEN, CDR2 SYDVKM, per germline. In nucleotides, the CDR3 is TGTGCCAGCAGTTTGATAGGTATGGCCTACGAGCAGTACTTC. Translation: CASSLIGMAYEQYF.

This clonotype was counted a few times. The chain is built from TRBV20-1 and TRBJ2-1; D might be TRBD1 or TRBD2, each matching 5 bases. V lost 1 base, J lost 9 bases, and 16 bases lay in between. CDR3 length: 14 amino acids. Germline values: CDR1 DFQATT, CDR2 SNEGSKA (reference sequence). The CDR3 DNA follows: TGCAGTGCTAGAGTCCCCGGGGCTACCATTGAGCAGTTCTTC. Its protein is CSARVPGATIEQFF.

This clonotype was seen repeatedly, ten times or more. V is TRBV12-3 or TRBV12-4 and J is TRBJ2-3, with 10 bases matching TRBD2. This CDR3 has 15 residues. V shed 5 bases and J 4 bases; nucleotides not matched to a gene: 6. The CDR3 bases are TGTGCCAGCAGTCCTAGCGGGAGCGGCGCAGATACGCAGTATTTT. Encoded protein: CASSPSGSGADTQYF.

This clonotype was seen a handful of times. The CDR3: CASSGTSGRAHNEQFF. The CDR3 nucleotides read TGTGCCAGCAGTGGGACTAGCGGGAGGGCTCACAATGAGCAGTTCTTC. V gene TRBV27 combines with J gene TRBJ2-1; 16 bases agree with TRBD2. Losses at the gene ends were 5 bases for V and 5 bases for J; bases not matched to a gene: 3. This CDR3 is 16 amino acids long. Germline values: CDR1 MNHEY, CDR2 SMNVEV (reference sequence).

The chain combines TRBV4-3 with TRBJ2-7, with TRBD2 matching over 12 bases. The V segment lost 5 bases and the J segment 4 bases; nucleotides outside the gene matches: 3. Germline V gene lookup returns CDR1 LGHNA and CDR2 YSLEER. This CDR3 has 14 amino acids. DNA for the CDR3: TGCGCCAGCAGCTACGGACTAGCGGGGTACGAGCAGTACTTC. Translating it yields CASSYGLAGYEQYF.

This clonotype was detected ten times or more. The V and J genes are TRBV18 and TRBJ1-1; D is uncertain. CDR1 and CDR2 (germline): KGHSH, LQKENI. Trimming pared 2 bases from V and 5 bases from J, leaving 15 bases between. The CDR3 length is 15 residues. DNA of the CDR3: TGTGCCAGCTCACCATCGAAGGAGACCGTAACTGAAGCTTTCTTT. This translates into CASSPSKETVTEAFF.

This clonotype was observed a handful of times. CDR3 coding DNA: TGTGCCAGCAGCGAGATAGCGGGAGTGTACGAGCAGTACTTC. It is translated as CASSEIAGVYEQYF. The chain recombines TRBV5-6 with TRBJ2-7, with 9 nucleotides matching TRBD2. This CDR3 comprises 14 residues. The V gene end was trimmed by 4 bases and the J gene end by 4 bases; junction bases not matched to a gene: 6. Germline V gives CDR1 SGHDT, CDR2 YYEEEE. The full variable domain, in which reference TRBV5-6 and TRBJ2-7 provide the parts outside the CDR3, is DAGVTQSPTHLIKTRGQQVTLRCSPKSGHDTVSWYQQALGQGPQFIFQYYEEEERQRGNFPDRFSGHQFPNYSSELNVNALLLGDSALYLCASSEIAGVYEQYFGPGTRLTVT.

This clonotype has a handful of counts. The chain employs TRBV14 and TRBJ2-4, with 7 bases matching TRBD2. The CDR3 is 15 residues long. The junction had 9 bases not matched to a gene; V was cut back by 3 bases and J by 7 bases. In germline, CDR1 is SGHDN, CDR2 FVKESK. The CDR3 protein is CASSQIMGGMNIQYF. For the CDR3, the DNA is TGTGCCAGCAGCCAGATTATGGGAGGGATGAACATTCAGTACTTC.